The present T cell receptor beta chain was sequenced within a study of T cell repertoires in cytomegalovirus infection. Study information: Recently identified HLA-C-restricted CMV epitopes and well-studied HLA-B-restricted CMV epitopes were used by the study. Study conclusions and caveats: CMV-specific TCR beta clonotypes restricted by HLA-C dominated the ex vivo response.

TCRdb re-analysed the reads in MiXCR, keeping a single row per CDR3 protein. The sample lists 700,000 to 850,000 distinct CDR3 sequences, approximately 32% seen once, with over 10% in the top ten. Turning to this clonotype: Antigen: not known.

The receptor comes from a human donor in good health (CMV status not recorded). Some clones in this sample may be carry-over from other donors' samples. The starting material was cultured CD8+ T cells from PBMCs, obtained from culture after CMV antigen stimulation.

The CDR3 nucleotides are TGTGCCAGTAGTATACCCAGAAATGAAGCTTTCTTT. It yields the protein CASSIPRNEAFF. This chain links TRBV19 with TRBJ1-1; D remains ambiguous. CDR1 and CDR2 from the germline V gene are LNHDA and SQIVND (reference sequence). This CDR3 is 12 amino acids long. Trimming cost V 2 bases and J 7 bases, with 8 bases left between them.